This T cell receptor (beta chain) came from a study of technical replicates of blood from a handful of donors. Libraries were prepared by immunoSEQ multiplex PCR; TCRdb keeps only in-frame clonotypes and omits some of them. The table has approximately 81,000 clones, roughly four fifths seen once. Looked up from germline, CDR1 is LGHNA and CDR2 is YNFKEQ. The CDR3 runs 13 residues. V was shortened by 0 bases and J by 7 bases, with 7 bases between the two germline ends. Sequencing input: PBMCs. V and J are TRBV4-2 and TRBJ1-5, with D unclear. This TCR came from a human donor in good health. Some clones in this sample may be carry-over from other donors' samples. CDR3 region: CASSQDRGQPQHF. The CDR3 DNA reads as TGTGCCAGCAGCCAAGATCGGGGACAGCCCCAGCATTTT.